What follows are 5 T cell receptor beta chains derived from one specimen sequenced in a study of shared T cell receptors in the human thymus. Assay: immunoSEQ multiplex PCR; the TCRdb copy retains only in-frame clones and omits some. The data show 720,000 or so clones, 80% to 90% seen once. This sample was shared with a second study, whose subject was human thymus T cells.

Sequencing was carried out using thymocytes. These receptors came from a girl in the first two years of life with a congenital heart defect.

The chain is built from TRBV6-6 and TRBJ1-1; D unclear. CDR1 and CDR2 (germline): MNHNY, SVGAGI (reference sequence). This CDR3 is built from 14 residues. V lost 2 bases and J lost 7, with 14 bases in between. The CDR3 is CASSYPSGVSEAFF. DNA of the CDR3: TGTGCCAGCAGTTACCCGTCGGGAGTTAGTGAAGCTTTCTTT.

This rearrangement joins TRBV5-1 to TRBJ2-5; TRBD1 aligns across 10 bases. The germline CDR1 and CDR2 sequences are SGHRS and YFSETQ. Losses at the gene ends were 4 bases for V and 3 bases for J; bases not matched to a gene: 9. The CDR3 spans 16 residues. The CDR3 protein is CASSPGPGQGKETQYF. The DNA for the CDR3 is TGCGCCAGCAGCCCGGGGCCGGGACAGGGGAAAGAGACCCAGTACTTC.

Regarding this clone: Relative to the germline gene, one junction end is altered; a read error may explain this. The chain carries TRBV5-6 and TRBJ2-1; possible D gene TRBD1, 6 bases. CDR1 and CDR2 (germline): SGHDT, YYEEEE. CDR3 length equals 11 residues. The CDR3 is CASSLAQGKVF. The CDR3 region has the DNA TGTGCCAGCAGCTTGGCACAGGGAAAGGTCTTC.

J is TRBJ1-1 and V is TRBV5-1; TRBD1 agrees at 9 bases. V dropped 0 bases and J dropped 6; count of bases not matched to a gene: 12. Germline loops: CDR1 SGHRS, CDR2 YFSETQ. CDR3 size: 17 residues. The CDR3, as DNA: TGCGCCAGCAGCTTGGAGAAGGGGGACAGGGCGTTCGCTGAAGCTTTCTTT. It encodes CASSLEKGDRAFAEAFF.

V is TRBV7-3 and J is TRBJ2-7; possible D gene TRBD1, 5 bases. CDR3 length: 13 amino acids. The germline gives CDR1 SGHTA, CDR2 FQGTGA. V was cut by 2 bases and J by 3 bases, with 8 bases left in between. CDR3 residues: CASSLRQGYEQYF. For the CDR3, the DNA is TGTGCCAGCAGCTTACGGCAGGGCTACGAGCAGTACTTC.